This T cell receptor beta chain appears in the sequencing data of a study of T cells after yellow fever vaccination. This CDR3 has 16 residues. CDR1 and CDR2 from the germline V gene are SGHNT and YYREEE (reference sequence). With 2 bases removed from V and 9 bases from J, the gap between germline ends came to 20 bases. TCRdb used MiXCR to reprocess the 5' RACE reads, holding one entry per CDR3 protein. This table has some 600,000 distinct CDR3 sequences, over 9% appearing once. The chain employs TRBV5-4 and TRBJ2-2; the D gene is possibly TRBD2 (7 bases). The sequence derives from a man aged 30 to 45 who received the YFV17D yellow fever vaccine. The source was PBMCs, collected on the day of the yellow fever booster vaccination. CDR3 residues: CASSFSLAEGDRELFF. The DNA for the CDR3 is TGTGCCAGCAGCTTCTCTCTAGCGGAGGGGGACCGGGAGCTGTTTTTT.